This T cell receptor beta chain was retrieved from a study of T cell responses to AZD1222 COVID-19 vaccine. Profiled with immunoSEQ multiplex PCR; TCRdb holds only in-frame clones, not every one. The table shows around 150,000 clones, with more than 80% occurring only once. Regarding this clone: The antigen is undetermined.

Study-level results: In a largely white British group with more females than males, clonal diversity was possibly underestimated. It was only a handful of AZD1222 recipients who were seropositive at baseline. Dominant CD4 TCR responses targeted spike regions 160-218 and 743-854.

V shed 4 bases and J 2 bases; nucleotides not matched to a gene: 1. Per the germline V gene, CDR1 is LGHDT and CDR2 is YNNKEL (reference sequence). This CDR3 region has 14 residues. The sample consisted of peripheral blood, taken on day 0 of AZD1222 vaccination. This receptor was taken from an adult in good health. The chain employs TRBV3-1 (or the pseudogene TRBV3-2) and TRBJ1-4; 7 nucleotides align to TRBD1. In nucleotides, the CDR3 is TGTGCCAGCAGCCGACAGGGCACTAATGAAAAACTGTTTTTT. As protein: CASSRQGTNEKLFF.